This T cell receptor (beta chain) originates from a study of OX40 agonist ivuxolimab in advanced cancers. Study-wide context: Eligibility rules accepted prior anti-PD-1, anti-PD-L1 or anti-CTLA-4 therapy, and roughly 40% had some.

Method: immunoSEQ multiplex PCR; TCRdb's copy keeps in-frame clones and lacks some. The data hold 100,000 to 150,000 clones, with about 93% observed a single time. With respect to this clone: The junction departs from germline at one end; a sequencing error may be responsible.

The sequence derives from an adult with an advanced solid tumor such as melanoma, head and neck, liver or kidney cancer. The starting material was CD4+ or CD8+ T cells sorted from blood, obtained in a trial of the OX40 agonist ivuxolimab.

CDR3 sequence: CASSQWGAGAYGYTF. CDR3 DNA sequence: TGCGCCAGCAGCCAGTGGGGCGCAGGGGCCTATGGCTACACCTTC. The chain combines TRBV5-4 with TRBJ1-2; D might be TRBD1 (6 bases). Germline V gene data show CDR1 as SGHNT and CDR2 as YYREEE (reference sequence). The CDR3 contains 15 residues.